This T cell receptor (beta chain) was obtained from a study of regulatory T cells in long-lasting Graves disease. The study, taken as a whole, reports: A greater number of public clonotypes (fewer than 3,000) was shared by persistent patients than by new patients (over 900).

Through Arm-PCR of CDR3 regions and iRepertoire HTBI primers, TCR beta libraries were built. From the multiplex PCR reads, TCRdb called clonotypes with MiXCR, one entry per CDR3 protein. This repertoire shows approximately 440,000 distinct CDR3 sequences, about a quarter found once; its top ten account for roughly 30%. Note on this clonotype: The antigen is unknown.

Germline CDR1 reads GTSNPN; CDR2 reads SVGIG (reference sequence). This CDR3 has 16 residues. Losses at the gene ends were 0 bases for V and 7 bases for J; bases not matched to a gene: 9. Time point in this sample: persistent/refractory GD, antithyroid drugs over 5 years with positive TRAb. The authors made the TCR library using RNA they extracted from PBMCs. The rearrangement joins TRBV30 to TRBJ1-5, with 10 positions matching TRBD1. The sequence came from a female donor with Graves disease. This sample comprised peripheral blood mononuclear cells (PBMCs), obtained when the disease was refractory, from a patient treated with antithyroid drugs. The CDR3 DNA sequence: TGTGCCTGGAGTGTCGCATTCGACAGGGGGCGGCAGCCCCAGCATTTT. It yields the protein CAWSVAFDRGRQPQHF.